The T cell receptor beta chain under discussion was sequenced for a study of OX40 agonist ivuxolimab in advanced cancers. Germline V gene sequence: CDR1 LGHNA, CDR2 YSLEER. The trim removed 1 base at V and 7 bases at J, leaving 9 bases unmatched. This CDR3 is built from 17 residues. Using immunoSEQ multiplex PCR, the repertoire was profiled, and TCRdb retains in-frame clones only, with some absent. The data show about 49,000 clones, about 88% seen once. The chain is built from TRBV4-3 and TRBJ2-2; 10 positions agree with TRBD1. Sequences were derived from CD4+ or CD8+ T cells sorted from blood, sampled in a trial of the OX40 agonist ivuxolimab. This clonotype originated in an adult with an advanced solid tumor such as melanoma, head and neck, liver or kidney cancer. In DNA form, the CDR3 reads TGCGCCAGCAGCCAAGCCCGGGACAGGGGAAAGGTCGGGGAGCTGTTTTTT. Its protein is CASSQARDRGKVGELFF.